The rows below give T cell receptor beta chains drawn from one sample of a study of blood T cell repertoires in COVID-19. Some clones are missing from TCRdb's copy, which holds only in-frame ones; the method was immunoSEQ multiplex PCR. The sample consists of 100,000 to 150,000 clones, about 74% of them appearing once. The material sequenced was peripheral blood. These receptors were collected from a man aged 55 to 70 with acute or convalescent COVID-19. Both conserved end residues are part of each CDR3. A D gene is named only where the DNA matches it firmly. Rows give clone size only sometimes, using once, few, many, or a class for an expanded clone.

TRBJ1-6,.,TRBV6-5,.,CASSYSKGHSPLHF,TGTGCCAGCAGTTACTCGAAGGGGCATTCACCCCTCCACTTT
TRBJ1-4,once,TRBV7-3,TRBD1,CASSSTGGAGEKLFF,TGTGCCAGCAGCTCGACAGGGGGCGCGGGTGAAAAACTGTTTTTT
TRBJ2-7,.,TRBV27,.,CASSLSFQASIYEQYF,TGTGCCAGCAGTTTATCGTTTCAGGCTTCGATCTACGAGCAGTACTTC
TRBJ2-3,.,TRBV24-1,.,CATSLLASDTQYF,TGTGCCACCAGCTTGCTAGCGTCGGATACGCAGTATTTT
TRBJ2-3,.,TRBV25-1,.,CASSGAVSDTQYF,TGTGCCAGCAGTGGGGCCGTCAGCGATACGCAGTATTTT
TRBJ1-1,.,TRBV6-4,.,CASSLQRNTEAFF,TGTGCCAGCAGCCTACAGAGGAACACTGAAGCTTTCTTT
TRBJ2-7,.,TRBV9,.,CASSEGSTDEQYF,TGTGCCAGCAGCGAAGGTAGCACCGACGAGCAGTACTTC
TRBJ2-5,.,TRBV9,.,CASSSPWTQYF,TGCGCCAGCAGCTCCCCGTGGACCCAGTACTTC
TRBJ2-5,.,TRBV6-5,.,CASSPPGYQETQYF,TGTGCCAGCAGTCCCCCAGGGTACCAAGAGACCCAGTACTTC
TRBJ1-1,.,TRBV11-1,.,CASSLTLGGTEAFF,TGTGCCAGCAGCCTAACCTTGGGAGGCACTGAAGCTTTCTTT
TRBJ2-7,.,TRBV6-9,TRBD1,CASRVGQGNSYEQYF,TGTGCCAGCAGGGTGGGACAGGGTAACTCCTACGAGCAGTACTTC
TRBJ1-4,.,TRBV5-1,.,CASSSNNEKLFF,TGCGCCAGCAGCTCCAATAATGAAAAACTGTTTTTT
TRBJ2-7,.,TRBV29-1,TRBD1,CSVHRDSSYEQYF,TGCAGCGTACACCGGGACAGCTCCTACGAGCAGTACTTC
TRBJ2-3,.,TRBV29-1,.,CSVAPTSTDTQYF,TGCAGCGTTGCCCCGACTAGCACAGATACGCAGTATTTT
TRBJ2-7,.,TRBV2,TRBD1,CASRLLGQGAYEQYF,TGTGCCAGCAGACTATTGGGACAGGGGGCATACGAGCAGTACTTC
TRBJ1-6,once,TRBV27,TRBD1,CAIRTGNLNNSPLHF,TGTGCCATCAGGACAGGGAACCTTAATAATTCACCCCTCCACTTT
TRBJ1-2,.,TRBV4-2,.,CASSQELAANYGYTF,TGTGCCAGCAGCCAAGAATTGGCAGCTAACTATGGCTACACCTTC
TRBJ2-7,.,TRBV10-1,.,CASSDPRTYEQYF,TGCGCCAGCAGTGACCCTAGGACCTACGAGCAGTACTTC
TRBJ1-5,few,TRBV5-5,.,CASSLGGDLSNQPQHF,TGTGCCAGCAGCTTAGGAGGAGATCTTAGCAATCAGCCCCAGCATTTT
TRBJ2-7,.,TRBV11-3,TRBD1,CASTLGGTGPYEQYF,TGTGCCAGCACCTTAGGGGGGACAGGACCCTACGAGCAGTACTTC
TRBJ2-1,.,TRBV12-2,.,CASRLLASDLSYNEQFF,TGTGCAAGTCGCTTATTGGCTAGCGACCTATCCTACAATGAGCAGTTCTTC
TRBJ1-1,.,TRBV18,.,CASSPPRGFEAFF,TGTGCCAGCTCACCACCTCGAGGTTTTGAAGCTTTCTTT
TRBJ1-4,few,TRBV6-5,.,CASSADATNEKLFF,TGTGCCAGCAGCGCAGATGCAACTAATGAAAAACTGTTTTTT
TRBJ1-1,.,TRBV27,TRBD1,CASSRRQGRGTEAFF,TGTGCCAGCAGTAGAAGACAGGGACGGGGTACTGAAGCTTTCTTT
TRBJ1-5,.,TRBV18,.,CASSPVSGFNQPQHF,TGTGCCAGCTCACCGGTATCGGGGTTCAATCAGCCCCAGCATTTT
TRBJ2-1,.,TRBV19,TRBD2,CASSKLAGGRRELEQFF,TGTGCCAGTAGTAAACTAGCGGGAGGTAGGAGAGAGCTTGAGCAGTTCTTC
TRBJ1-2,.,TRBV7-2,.,CASSLATPLEGYTF,TGTGCCAGCAGCTTAGCCACCCCCTTGGAGGGCTACACCTTC
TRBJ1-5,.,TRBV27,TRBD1,CASSPLNRGRSQPQHF,TGTGCCAGCAGTCCATTGAACAGGGGACGAAGTCAGCCCCAGCATTTT